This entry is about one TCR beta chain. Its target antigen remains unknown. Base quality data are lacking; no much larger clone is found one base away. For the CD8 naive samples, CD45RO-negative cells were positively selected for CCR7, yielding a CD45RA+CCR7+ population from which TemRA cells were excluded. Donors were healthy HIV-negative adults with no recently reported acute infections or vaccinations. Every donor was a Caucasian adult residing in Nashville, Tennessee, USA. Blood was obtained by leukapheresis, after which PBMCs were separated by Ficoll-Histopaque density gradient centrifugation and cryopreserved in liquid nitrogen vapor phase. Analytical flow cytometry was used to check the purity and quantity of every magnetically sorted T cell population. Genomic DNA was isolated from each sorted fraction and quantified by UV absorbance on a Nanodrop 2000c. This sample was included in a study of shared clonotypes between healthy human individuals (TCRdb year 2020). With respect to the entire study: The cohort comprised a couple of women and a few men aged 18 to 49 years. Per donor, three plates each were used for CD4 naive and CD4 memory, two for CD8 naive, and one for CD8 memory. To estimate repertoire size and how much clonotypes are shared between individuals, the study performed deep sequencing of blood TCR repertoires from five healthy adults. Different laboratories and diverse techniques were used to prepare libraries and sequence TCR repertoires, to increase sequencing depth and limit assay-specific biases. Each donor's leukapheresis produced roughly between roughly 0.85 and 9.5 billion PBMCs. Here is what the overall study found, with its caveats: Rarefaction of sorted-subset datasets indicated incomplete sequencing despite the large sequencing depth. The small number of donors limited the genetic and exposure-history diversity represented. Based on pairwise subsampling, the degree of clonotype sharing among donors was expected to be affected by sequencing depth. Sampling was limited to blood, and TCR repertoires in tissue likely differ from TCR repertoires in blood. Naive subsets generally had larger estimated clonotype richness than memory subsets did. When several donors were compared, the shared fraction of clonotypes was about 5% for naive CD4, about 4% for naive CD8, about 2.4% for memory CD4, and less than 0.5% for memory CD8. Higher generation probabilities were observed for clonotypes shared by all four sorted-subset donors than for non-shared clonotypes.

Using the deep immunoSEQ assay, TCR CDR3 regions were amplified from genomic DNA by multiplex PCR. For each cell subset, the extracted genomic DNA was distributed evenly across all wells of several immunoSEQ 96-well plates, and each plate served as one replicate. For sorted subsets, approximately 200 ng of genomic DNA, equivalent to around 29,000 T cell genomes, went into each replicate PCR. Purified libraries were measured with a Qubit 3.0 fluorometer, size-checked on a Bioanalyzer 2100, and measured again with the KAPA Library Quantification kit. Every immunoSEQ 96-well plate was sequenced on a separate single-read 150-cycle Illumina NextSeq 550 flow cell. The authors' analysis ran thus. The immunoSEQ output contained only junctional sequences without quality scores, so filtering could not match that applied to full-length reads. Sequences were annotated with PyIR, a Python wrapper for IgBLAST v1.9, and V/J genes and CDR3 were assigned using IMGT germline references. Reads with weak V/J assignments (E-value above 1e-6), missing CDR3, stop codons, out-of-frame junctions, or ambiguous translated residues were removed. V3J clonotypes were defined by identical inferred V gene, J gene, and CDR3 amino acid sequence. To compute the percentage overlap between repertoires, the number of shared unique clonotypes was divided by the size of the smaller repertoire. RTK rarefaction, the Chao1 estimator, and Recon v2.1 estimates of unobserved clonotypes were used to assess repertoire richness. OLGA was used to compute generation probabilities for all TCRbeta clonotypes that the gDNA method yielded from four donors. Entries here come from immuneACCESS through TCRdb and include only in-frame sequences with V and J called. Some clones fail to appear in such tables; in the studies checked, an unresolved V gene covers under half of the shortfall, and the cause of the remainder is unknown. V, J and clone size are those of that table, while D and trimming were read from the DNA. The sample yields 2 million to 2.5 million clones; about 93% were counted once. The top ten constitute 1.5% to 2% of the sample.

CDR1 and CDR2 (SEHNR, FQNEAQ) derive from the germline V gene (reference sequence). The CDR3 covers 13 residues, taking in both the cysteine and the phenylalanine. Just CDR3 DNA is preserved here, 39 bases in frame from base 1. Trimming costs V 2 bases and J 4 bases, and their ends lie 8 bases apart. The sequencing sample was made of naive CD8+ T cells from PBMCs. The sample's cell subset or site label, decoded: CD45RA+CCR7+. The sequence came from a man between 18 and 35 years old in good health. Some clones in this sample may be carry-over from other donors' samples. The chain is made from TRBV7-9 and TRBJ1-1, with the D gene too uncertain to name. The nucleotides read TGTGCCAGCAGCTTACAGAAGCCCACTGAAGCTTTCTTT. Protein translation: CASSLQKPTEAFF.